The clone carrying this T cell receptor (beta chain) was recorded once. Antigen: not known. This record belongs to a study of cytomegalovirus exposure and HLA in healthy donors. Notes on the study in general: An Asian-associated ancestry cluster reportedly showed fewer N-insertions than the roughly 700-donor mean in a later analysis.

It was with 60 Vbeta and 13 Jbeta primers that the PCR ran. As handled by the study authors: In a later analysis, 75 million to 85 million unique TCR beta chains included roughly 11 million shared by two or more donors. Generated by immunoSEQ multiplex PCR, the TCRdb table keeps only in-frame clones and is missing some. V and J calls and clone size are given by that table; D and trimming were obtained from the DNA. The sample has under 200,000 clones, about 68% seen once. V shed 3 bases and J 2 bases; nucleotides not matched to a gene: 5. CDR1 is LGHNA, CDR2 YSLEER, per germline. The CDR3 has 15 amino acids.

Sequenced: PBMCs. The receptor was isolated from a young man in good health and CMV-seronegative. J is TRBJ2-3 and V is TRBV4-3, with 7 bases matching TRBD2. CDR3 coding DNA: TGCGCCAGCAGCCACCGGGACTATAACACAGATACGCAGTATTTT. This sequence encodes CASSHRDYNTDTQYF.